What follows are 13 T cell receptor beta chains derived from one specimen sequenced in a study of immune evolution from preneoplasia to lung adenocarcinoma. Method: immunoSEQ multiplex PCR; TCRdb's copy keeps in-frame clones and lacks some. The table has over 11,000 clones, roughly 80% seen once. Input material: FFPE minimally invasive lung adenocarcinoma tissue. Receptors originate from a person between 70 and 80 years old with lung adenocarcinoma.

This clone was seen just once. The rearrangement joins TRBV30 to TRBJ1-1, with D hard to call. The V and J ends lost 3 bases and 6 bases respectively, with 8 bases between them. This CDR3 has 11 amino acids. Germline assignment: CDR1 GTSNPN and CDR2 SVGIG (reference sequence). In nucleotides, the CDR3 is TGTGCCTGGAGGGAGCAGGCTGAAGCTTTCTTT. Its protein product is CAWREQAEAFF.

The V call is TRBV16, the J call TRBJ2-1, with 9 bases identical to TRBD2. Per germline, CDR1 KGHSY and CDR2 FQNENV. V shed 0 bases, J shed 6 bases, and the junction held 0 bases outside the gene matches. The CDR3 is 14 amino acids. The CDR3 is CASSQSTSGNEQFF. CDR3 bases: TGTGCCAGCAGCCAATCGACTAGCGGCAATGAGCAGTTCTTC.

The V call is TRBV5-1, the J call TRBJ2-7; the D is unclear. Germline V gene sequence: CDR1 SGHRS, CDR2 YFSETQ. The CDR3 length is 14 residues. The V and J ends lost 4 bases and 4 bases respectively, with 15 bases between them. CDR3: CASSLTGSNYEQYF. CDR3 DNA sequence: TGCGCCAGCAGCCTCACCGGGTCCAATTACGAGCAGTACTTC.

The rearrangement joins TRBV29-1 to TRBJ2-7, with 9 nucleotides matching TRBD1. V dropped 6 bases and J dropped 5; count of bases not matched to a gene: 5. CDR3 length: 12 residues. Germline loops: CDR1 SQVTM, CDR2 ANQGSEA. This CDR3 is CSVRDRVHEQYF. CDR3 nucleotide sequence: TGCAGCGTCCGGGACAGGGTCCACGAGCAGTACTTC.

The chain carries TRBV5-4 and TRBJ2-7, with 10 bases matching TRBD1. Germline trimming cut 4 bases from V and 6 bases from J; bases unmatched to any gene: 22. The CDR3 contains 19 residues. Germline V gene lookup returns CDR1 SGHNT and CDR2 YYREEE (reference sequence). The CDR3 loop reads CASSGSGTGVRKGQSEQYF. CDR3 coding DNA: TGTGCCAGCAGCGGCTCCGGGACAGGGGTCCGCAAGGGGCAATCCGAGCAGTACTTC.

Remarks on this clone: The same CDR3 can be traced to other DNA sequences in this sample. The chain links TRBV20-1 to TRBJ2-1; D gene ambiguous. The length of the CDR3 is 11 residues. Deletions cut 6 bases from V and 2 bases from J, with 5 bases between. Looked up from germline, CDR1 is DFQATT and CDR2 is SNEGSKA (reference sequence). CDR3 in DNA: TGCAGTGCGAGGACCTACAATGAGCAGTTCTTC. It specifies CSARTYNEQFF.

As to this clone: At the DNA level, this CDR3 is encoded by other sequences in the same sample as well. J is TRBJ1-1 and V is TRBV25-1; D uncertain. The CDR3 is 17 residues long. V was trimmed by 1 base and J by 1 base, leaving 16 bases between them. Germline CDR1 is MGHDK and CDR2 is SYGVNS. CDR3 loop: CASSESGGKGRNTEAFF. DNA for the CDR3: TGTGCCAGCAGTGAATCTGGCGGCAAAGGACGGAACACTGAAGCTTTCTTT.

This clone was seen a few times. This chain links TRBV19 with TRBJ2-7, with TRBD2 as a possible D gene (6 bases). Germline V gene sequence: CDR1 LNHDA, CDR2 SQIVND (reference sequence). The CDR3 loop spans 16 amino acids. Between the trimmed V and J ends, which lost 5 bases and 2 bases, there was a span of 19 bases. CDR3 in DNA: TGTGCCAGTAGTGATCTACCGCGGGATTCGCCCTACGAGCAGTACTTC. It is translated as CASSDLPRDSPYEQYF.

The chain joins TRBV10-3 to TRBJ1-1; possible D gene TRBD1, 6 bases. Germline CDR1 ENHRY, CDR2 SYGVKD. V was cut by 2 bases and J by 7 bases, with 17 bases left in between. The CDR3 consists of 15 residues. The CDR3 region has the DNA TGTGCCATCAGTGAGACGGGAAGGGGGACTCATGAAGCTTTCTTT. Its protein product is CAISETGRGTHEAFF.

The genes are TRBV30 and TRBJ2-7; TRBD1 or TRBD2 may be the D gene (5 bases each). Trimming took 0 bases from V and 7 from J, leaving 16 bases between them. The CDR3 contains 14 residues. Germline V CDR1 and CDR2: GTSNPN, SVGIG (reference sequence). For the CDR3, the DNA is TGTGCCTGGAGTGTACAAGTCGGGGCTGGGGAGCAGTACTTC. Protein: CAWSVQVGAGEQYF.

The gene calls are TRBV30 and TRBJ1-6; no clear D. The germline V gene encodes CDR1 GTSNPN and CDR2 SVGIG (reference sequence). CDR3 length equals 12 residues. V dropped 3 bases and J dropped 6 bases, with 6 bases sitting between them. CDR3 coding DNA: TGTGCCTGGAGGGGCAGTAATTCACCCCTCCACTTT. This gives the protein CAWRGSNSPLHF.

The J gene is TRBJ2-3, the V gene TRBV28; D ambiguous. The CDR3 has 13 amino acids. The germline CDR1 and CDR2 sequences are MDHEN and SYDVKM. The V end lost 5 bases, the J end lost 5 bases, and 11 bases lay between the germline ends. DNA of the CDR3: TGTGCCAGCAGTCCGGTTTGGGTAGATACGCAGTATTTT. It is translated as CASSPVWVDTQYF.

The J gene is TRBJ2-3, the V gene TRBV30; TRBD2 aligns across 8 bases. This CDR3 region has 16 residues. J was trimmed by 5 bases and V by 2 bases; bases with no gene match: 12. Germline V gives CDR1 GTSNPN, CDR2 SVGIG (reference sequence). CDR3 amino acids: CAWSPPPGGVIDTQYF. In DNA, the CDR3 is TGTGCCTGGAGTCCCCCTCCGGGAGGGGTGATAGATACGCAGTATTTT.